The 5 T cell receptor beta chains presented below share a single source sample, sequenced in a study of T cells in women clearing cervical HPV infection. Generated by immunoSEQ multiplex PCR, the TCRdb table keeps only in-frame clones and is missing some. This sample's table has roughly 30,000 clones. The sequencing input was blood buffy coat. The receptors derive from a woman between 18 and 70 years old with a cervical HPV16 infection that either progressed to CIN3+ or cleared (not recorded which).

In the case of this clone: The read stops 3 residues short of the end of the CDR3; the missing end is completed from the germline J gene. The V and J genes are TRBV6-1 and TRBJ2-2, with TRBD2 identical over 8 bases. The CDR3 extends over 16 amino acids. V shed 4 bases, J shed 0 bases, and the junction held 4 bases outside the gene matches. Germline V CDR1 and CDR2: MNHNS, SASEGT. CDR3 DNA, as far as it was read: TGTGCCAGCAGTGTGAGGGGACTAGCGAACACCGGGGAG. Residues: CASSVRGLANTGE. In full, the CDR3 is CASSVRGLANTGELFF.

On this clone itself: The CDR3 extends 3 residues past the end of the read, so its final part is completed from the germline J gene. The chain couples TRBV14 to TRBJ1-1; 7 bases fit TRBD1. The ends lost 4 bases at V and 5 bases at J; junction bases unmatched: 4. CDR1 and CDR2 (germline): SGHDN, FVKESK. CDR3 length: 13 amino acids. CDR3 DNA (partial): TGTGCCAGCAGCCGACAGGGTACGACTGAA. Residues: CASSRQGTTE. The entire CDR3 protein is CASSRQGTTEAFF.

The CDR3 region is CASSLLWGVTDTYTF. The DNA read from the CDR3 is TGTGCCAGCAGCTTACTTTGGGGGGTCACAGATACC. The chain combines TRBV7-6 with TRBJ1-2; D may be TRBD1 (5 bases). Read sequence stops 3 residues before the CDR3 end, and the germline J gene provides the missing end. This CDR3 spans 15 amino acids. Germline CDR1 is SGHVS and CDR2 is FNYEAQ.

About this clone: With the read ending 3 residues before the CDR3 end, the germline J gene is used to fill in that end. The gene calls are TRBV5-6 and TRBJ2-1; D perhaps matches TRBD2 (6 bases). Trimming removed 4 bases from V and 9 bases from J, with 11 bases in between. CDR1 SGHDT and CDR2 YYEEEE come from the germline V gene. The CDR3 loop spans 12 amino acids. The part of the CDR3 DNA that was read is TGTGCCAGCAGCCCGCGGGGATTTGAG. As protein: CASSPRGFE. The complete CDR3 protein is CASSPRGFEQFF.

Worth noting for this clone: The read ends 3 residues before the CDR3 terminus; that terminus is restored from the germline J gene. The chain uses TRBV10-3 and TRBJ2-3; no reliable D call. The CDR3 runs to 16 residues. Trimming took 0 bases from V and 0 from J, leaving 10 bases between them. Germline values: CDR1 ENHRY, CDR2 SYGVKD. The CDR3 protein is CAISESARTSTDTQYF. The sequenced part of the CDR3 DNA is TGTGCCATCAGTGAGTCAGCTAGAACTAGCACAGATACG.